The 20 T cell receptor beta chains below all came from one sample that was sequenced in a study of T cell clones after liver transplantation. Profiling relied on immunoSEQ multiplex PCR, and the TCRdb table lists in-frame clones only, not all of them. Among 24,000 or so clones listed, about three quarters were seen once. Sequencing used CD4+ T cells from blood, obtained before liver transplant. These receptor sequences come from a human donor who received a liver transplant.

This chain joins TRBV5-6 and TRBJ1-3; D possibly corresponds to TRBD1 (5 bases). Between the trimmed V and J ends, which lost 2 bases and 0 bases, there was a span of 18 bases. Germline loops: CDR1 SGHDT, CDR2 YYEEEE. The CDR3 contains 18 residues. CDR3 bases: TGTGCCAGCAGCTTAGTGGACACCCGACCTTCCTCTGGAAACACCATATATTTT. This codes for CASSLVDTRPSSGNTIYF.

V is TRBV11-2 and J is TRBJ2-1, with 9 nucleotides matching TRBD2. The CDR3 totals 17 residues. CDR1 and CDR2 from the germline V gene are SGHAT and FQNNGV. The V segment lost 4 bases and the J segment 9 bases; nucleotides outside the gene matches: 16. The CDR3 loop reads CASSSTPLAGGQGEQFF. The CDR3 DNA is TGTGCCAGCAGCTCTACTCCTTTGGCGGGGGGGCAGGGTGAGCAGTTCTTC.

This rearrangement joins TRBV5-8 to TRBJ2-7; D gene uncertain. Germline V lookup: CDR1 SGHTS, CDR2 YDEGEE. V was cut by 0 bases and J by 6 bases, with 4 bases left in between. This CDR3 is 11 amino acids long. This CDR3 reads CASSLVGEQYF. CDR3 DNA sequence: TGTGCCAGCAGCTTGGTAGGCGAGCAGTACTTC.

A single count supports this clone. CDR3 sequence reads: CASRGSVTNTGELFF. CDR3 nucleotide sequence: TGTGCCAGCAGGGGATCAGTGACGAACACCGGGGAGCTGTTTTTT. This chain joins TRBV2 and TRBJ2-2; the D is unclear. The CDR3 is 15 amino acids. From germline, CDR1 is SNHLY and CDR2 FYNNEI. V lost 6 bases to trimming and J lost 0 bases, with 11 bases between them.

Here the CDR3 DNA reads TGTGCCAGCAGTACCTCCCGGGATTATCAGCCCCAGCATTTT. It encodes CASSTSRDYQPQHF. This chain uses TRBV2 with TRBJ1-5; D unresolved. Germline CDR1 is SNHLY and CDR2 is FYNNEI. Trimming cost V 5 bases and J 5 bases, with 13 bases left between them. This CDR3 is built from 14 residues.

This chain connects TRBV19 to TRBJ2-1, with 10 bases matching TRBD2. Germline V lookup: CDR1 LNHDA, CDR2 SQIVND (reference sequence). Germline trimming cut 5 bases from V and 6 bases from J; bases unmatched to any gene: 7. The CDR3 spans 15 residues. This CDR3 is CASSVGLAGVNEQFF. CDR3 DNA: TGTGCCAGTAGTGTTGGGCTAGCGGGGGTCAATGAGCAGTTCTTC. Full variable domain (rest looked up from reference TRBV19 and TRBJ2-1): DGGITQSPKYLFRKEGQNVTLSCEQNLNHDAMYWYRQDPGQGLRLIYYSQIVNDFQKGDIAEGYSVSREKKESFPLTVTSAQKNPTAFYLCASSVGLAGVNEQFFGPGTRLTVL.

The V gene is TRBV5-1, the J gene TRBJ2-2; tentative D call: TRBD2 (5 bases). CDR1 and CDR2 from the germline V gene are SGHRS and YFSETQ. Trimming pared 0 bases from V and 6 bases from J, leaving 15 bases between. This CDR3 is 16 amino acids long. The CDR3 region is CASSLESGGGSGELFF. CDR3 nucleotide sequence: TGCGCCAGCAGCTTGGAGTCCGGCGGAGGCTCCGGGGAGCTGTTTTTT.

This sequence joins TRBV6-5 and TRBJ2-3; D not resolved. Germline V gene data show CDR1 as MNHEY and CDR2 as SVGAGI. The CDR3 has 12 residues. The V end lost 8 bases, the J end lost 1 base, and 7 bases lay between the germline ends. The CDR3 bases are TGTGCCAGCTCCCCCGGCACAGATACGCAGTATTTT. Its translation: CASSPGTDTQYF.

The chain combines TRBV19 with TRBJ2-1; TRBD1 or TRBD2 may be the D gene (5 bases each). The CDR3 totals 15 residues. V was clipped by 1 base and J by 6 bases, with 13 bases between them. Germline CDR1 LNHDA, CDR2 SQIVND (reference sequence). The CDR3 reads CASSIAGRPPNEQFF. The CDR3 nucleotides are TGTGCCAGTAGTATAGCGGGACGTCCCCCCAATGAGCAGTTCTTC. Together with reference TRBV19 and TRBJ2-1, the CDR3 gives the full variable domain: DGGITQSPKYLFRKEGQNVTLSCEQNLNHDAMYWYRQDPGQGLRLIYYSQIVNDFQKGDIAEGYSVSREKKESFPLTVTSAQKNPTAFYLCASSIAGRPPNEQFFGPGTRLTVL.

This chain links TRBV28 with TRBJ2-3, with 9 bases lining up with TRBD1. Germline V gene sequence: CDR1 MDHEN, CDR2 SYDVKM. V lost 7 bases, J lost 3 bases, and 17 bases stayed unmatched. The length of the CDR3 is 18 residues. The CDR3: CASTSPGQGFGGTDTQYF. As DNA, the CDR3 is TGTGCCAGCACCTCCCCGGGACAGGGCTTTGGAGGGACAGATACGCAGTATTTT.

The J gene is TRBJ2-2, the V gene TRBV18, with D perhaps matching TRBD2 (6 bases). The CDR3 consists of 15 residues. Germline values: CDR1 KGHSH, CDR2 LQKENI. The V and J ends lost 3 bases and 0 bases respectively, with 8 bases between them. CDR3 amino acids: CASSPGGANTGELFF. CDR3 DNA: TGTGCCAGCTCACCGGGGGGTGCGAACACCGGGGAGCTGTTTTTT.

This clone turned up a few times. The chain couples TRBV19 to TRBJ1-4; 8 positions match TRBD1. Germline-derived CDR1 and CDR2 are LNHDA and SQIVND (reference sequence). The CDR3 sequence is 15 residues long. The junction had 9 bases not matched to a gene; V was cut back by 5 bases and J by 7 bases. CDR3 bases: TGTGCCAGTAGTTCCCGGACAGGGCGGGCTGAAAAACTGTTTTTT. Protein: CASSSRTGRAEKLFF. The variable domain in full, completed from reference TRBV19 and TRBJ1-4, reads DGGITQSPKYLFRKEGQNVTLSCEQNLNHDAMYWYRQDPGQGLRLIYYSQIVNDFQKGDIAEGYSVSREKKESFPLTVTSAQKNPTAFYLCASSSRTGRAEKLFFGSGTQLSVL.

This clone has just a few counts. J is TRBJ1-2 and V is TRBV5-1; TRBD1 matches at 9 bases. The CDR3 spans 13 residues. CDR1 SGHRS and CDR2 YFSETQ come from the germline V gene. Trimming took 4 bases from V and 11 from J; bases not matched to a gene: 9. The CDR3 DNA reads TGCGCCAGCAGCATGGACAGGGGTGAGGGATACACCTTC. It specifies CASSMDRGEGYTF. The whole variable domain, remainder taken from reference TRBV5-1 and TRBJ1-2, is KAGVTQTPRYLIKTRGQQVTLSCSPISGHRSVSWYQQTPGQGLQFLFEYFSETQRNKGNFPGRFSGRQFSNSRSEMNVSTLELGDSALYLCASSMDRGEGYTFGSGTRLTVV.

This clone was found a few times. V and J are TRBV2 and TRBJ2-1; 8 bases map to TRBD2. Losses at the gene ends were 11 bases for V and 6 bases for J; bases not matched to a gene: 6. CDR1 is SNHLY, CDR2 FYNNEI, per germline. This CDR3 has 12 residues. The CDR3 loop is CACRAGGNEQFF. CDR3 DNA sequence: TGTGCCTGCCGGGCGGGGGGCAATGAGCAGTTCTTC.

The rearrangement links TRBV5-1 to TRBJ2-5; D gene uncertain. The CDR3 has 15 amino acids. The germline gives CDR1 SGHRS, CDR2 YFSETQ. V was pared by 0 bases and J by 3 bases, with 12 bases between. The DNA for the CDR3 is TGCGCCAGCAGCTTGGGTGCGGCACCAGAAGAGACCCAGTACTTC. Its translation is CASSLGAAPEETQYF.

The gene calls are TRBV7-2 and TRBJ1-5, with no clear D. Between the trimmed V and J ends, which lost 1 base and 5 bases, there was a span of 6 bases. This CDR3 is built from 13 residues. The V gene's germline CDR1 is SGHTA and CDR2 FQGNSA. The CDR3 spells CASSLGDYQPQHF. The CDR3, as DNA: TGTGCCAGCAGCTTAGGGGATTATCAGCCCCAGCATTTT.

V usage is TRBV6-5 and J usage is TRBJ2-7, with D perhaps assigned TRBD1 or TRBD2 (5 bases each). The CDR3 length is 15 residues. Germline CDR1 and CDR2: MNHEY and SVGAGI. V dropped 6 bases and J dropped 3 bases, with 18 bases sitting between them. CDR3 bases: TGTGCCAGCAGACTAAGCAGTTGGGACGGCTACGAGCAGTACTTC. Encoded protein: CASRLSSWDGYEQYF.

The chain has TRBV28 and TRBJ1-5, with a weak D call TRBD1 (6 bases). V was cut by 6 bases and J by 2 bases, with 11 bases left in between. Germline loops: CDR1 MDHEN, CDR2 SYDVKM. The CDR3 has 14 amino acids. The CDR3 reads CASRTPGGNQPQHF. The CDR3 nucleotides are TGTGCCAGCAGGACCCCAGGGGGCAATCAGCCCCAGCATTTT. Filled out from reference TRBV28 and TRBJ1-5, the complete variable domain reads DVKVTQSSRYLVKRTGEKVFLECVQDMDHENMFWYRQDPGLGLRLIYFSYDVKMKEKGDIPEGYSVSREKKERFSLILESASTNQTSMYLCASRTPGGNQPQHFGDGTRLSIL.

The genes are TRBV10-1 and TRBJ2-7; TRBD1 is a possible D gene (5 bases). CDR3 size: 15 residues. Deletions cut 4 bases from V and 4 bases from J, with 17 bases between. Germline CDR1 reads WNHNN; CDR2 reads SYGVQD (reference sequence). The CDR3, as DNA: TGCGCCAGCAGTGCGTCAAATGCCTCAGGGTACGAGCAGTACGTC. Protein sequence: CASSASNASGYEQYV.

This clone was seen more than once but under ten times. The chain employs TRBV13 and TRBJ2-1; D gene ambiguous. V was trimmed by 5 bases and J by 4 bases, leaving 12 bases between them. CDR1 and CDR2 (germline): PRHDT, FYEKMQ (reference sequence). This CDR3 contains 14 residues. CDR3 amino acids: CASSRGRPYNEQFF. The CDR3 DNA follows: TGTGCCAGCAGCCGCGGCAGACCATACAATGAGCAGTTCTTC.